Described below is a single T cell receptor beta chain sequence and its context. Its target is not known. Both 60 Vbeta primers and 13 Jbeta primers went into the PCR. As originally analysed: About 12 million shared chains were among the about 80 million unique TCR beta chains that a later analysis counted. Produced via immunoSEQ multiplex PCR; TCRdb's table is partial and in-frame only. The DNA was the basis for D and trimming; V, J and clone size are from that table. Its table lists 200,000 to 250,000 clones. The data are from a study of cytomegalovirus exposure and HLA in healthy donors. Overall study findings and caveats: In a later analysis, HLA-associated TCR beta chains were more clonally expanded than equally common others. A later analysis found TCR association rates differed by HLA locus, highest for DRB1 and lowest for HLA-C.

CDR1 is MDHEN, CDR2 SYDVKM, per germline. This CDR3 is built from 16 residues. Germline trimming cut 5 bases from V and 4 bases from J; bases unmatched to any gene: 10. The sequence derives from a girl aged 2-10 years in good health and CMV-seropositive. Material for sequencing was PBMCs. The V and J genes are TRBV28 and TRBJ2-1; 8 nucleotides agree with TRBD2. CDR3 residues: CASSAPEAGAYNEQFF. The CDR3 region has the DNA TGTGCCAGCAGTGCCCCAGAAGCGGGAGCTTACAATGAGCAGTTCTTC. Full variable domain (rest looked up from reference TRBV28 and TRBJ2-1): DVKVTQSSRYLVKRTGEKVFLECVQDMDHENMFWYRQDPGLGLRLIYFSYDVKMKEKGDIPEGYSVSREKKERFSLILESASTNQTSMYLCASSAPEAGAYNEQFFGPGTRLTVL.